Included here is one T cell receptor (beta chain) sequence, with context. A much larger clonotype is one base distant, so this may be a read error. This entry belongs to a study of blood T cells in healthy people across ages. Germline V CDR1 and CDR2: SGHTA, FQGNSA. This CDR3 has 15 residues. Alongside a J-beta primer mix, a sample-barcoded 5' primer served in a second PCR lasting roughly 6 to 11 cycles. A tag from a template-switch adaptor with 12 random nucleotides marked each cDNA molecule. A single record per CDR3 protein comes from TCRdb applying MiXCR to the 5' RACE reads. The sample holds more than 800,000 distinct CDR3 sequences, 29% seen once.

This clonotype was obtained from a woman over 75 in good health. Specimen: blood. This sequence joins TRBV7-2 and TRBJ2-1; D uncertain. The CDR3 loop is CASSQTASSNNEQFF. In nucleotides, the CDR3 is TGTGCCAGCAGCCAGACGGCTTCCTCCAACAATGAGCAGTTCTTC.